The source of this T cell receptor (beta chain) is a study of cytomegalovirus exposure and HLA in healthy donors. This CDR3 has 11 amino acids. CDR1 and CDR2 from the germline V gene are SGHTA and FQGTGA. Vbeta (60) and Jbeta (13) primers were used in the PCR. Generated by immunoSEQ multiplex PCR, the TCRdb table keeps only in-frame clones and is missing some. Seen here are over 100,000 clones, approximately 9% observed once, and the top ten hold roughly 7%. Regarding the study as a whole: A later analysis showed that HLA-associated TCR beta chains had undergone more clonal expansion than equally common others. A missense DCLRE1C variant was associated with V- and J-gene trimming of TCR beta chains in a later analysis, and an independent cohort replicated the association. Sequencing depth roughly uniform across donors was assumed in presence/absence analyses.

This clone came up a few times. What it binds is unknown. The junction departs from germline at one end; a sequencing error may be responsible. The sequence was collected from a woman aged 40 to 50 in good health and CMV-seropositive. Sequencing was performed on PBMCs. V and J are TRBV7-3 and TRBJ2-7, with 7 bases lining up with TRBD2. CDR3 protein: CASSLDVGREF. The CDR3 DNA sequence: TGTGCCAGCAGCTTAGACGTGGGGCGGGAGTTC.